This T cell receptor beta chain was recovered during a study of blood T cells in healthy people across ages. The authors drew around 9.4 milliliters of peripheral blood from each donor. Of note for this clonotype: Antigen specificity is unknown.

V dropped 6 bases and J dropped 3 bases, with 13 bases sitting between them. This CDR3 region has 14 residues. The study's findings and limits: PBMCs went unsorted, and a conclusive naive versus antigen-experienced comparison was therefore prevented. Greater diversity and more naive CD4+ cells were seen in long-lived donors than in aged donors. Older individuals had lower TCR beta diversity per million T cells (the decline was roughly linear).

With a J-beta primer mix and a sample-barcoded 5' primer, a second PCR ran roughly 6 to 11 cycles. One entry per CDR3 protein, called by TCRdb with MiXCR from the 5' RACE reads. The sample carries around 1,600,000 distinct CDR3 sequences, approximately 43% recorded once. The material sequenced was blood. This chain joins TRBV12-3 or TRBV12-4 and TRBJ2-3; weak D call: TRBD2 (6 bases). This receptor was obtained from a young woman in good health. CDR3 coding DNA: TGTGCCAGCAGCAAAGGGCTAGCGACAGATACGCAGTATTTT. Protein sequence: CASSKGLATDTQYF.